What follows are 30 T cell receptor beta chains derived from one specimen sequenced in a study of T cell changes during pregnancy in multiple sclerosis. Assay: immunoSEQ multiplex PCR; the TCRdb copy retains only in-frame clones and omits some. Of over 50,000 clones detected, 88% appear once; the ten largest clones hold over 1.5%. The sample was peripheral blood, taken in the first trimester of pregnancy. These receptors all stem from a female donor with multiple sclerosis, enrolled in a pregnancy study.

The V call is TRBV7-3, the J call TRBJ2-2, with 8 bases that match TRBD2. The CDR3 is 16 residues long. Germline trimming cut 0 bases from V and 6 bases from J; bases unmatched to any gene: 6. The germline V gene has CDR1 SGHTA and CDR2 FQGTGA. The CDR3 sequence is CASSLTSGRAAGELFF. CDR3 in DNA: TGTGCCAGCAGCTTAACATCCGGGAGGGCCGCCGGGGAGCTGTTTTTT.

The rearrangement uses TRBV5-1 and TRBJ2-7, with 10 positions matching TRBD2. Germline V CDR1 and CDR2: SGHRS, YFSETQ. V lost 0 bases, J lost 2 bases, and 5 bases stayed unmatched. The CDR3 runs 16 residues. CDR3 sequence (DNA): TGCGCCAGCAGCTTGGCCCTAGCGGGAGTAGCCTACGAGCAGTACTTC. Translating gives CASSLALAGVAYEQYF.

The chain joins TRBV18 to TRBJ2-2, with a weak D call TRBD2 (5 bases). The V end was cut by 3 bases, the J end by 3 bases, with 14 bases between. This CDR3 contains 16 residues. The germline CDR1 and CDR2 sequences are KGHSH and LQKENI. CDR3 region: CASSPAGRTYTGELFF. CDR3 nucleotide sequence: TGTGCCAGCTCACCTGCCGGTAGGACTTACACCGGGGAGCTGTTTTTT.

This clone was picked up one time. This rearrangement joins TRBV6-5 to TRBJ2-7, with D maybe TRBD1 (5 bases). Germline CDR1 is MNHEY and CDR2 is SVGAGI. This CDR3 contains 12 residues. V lost 6 bases and J lost 5, with 11 bases in between. The CDR3 spells CASRTGQNEQYF. The CDR3 coding sequence is TGTGCCAGCAGAACCGGACAAAACGAGCAGTACTTC.

The chain joins TRBV5-6 to TRBJ2-7; 10 bases line up with TRBD2. Germline CDR1 SGHDT, CDR2 YYEEEE. This CDR3 contains 16 residues. Trimming at V came to 3 bases and at J to 6 bases, leaving 12 bases not matched to a gene. For the CDR3, the DNA is TGTGCCAGCAGCTGGGGCCCTAGCGGGGGTCTAGGCGAGCAGTACTTC. It translates to CASSWGPSGGLGEQYF.

V gene TRBV19 combines with J gene TRBJ2-2, with TRBD2 matching over 11 bases. The germline CDR1 and CDR2 sequences are LNHDA and SQIVND (reference sequence). V shed 5 bases, J shed 6 bases, and the junction held 8 bases outside the gene matches. The CDR3 has 16 residues. This CDR3 reads CASSPVSGRASGELFF. For the CDR3, the DNA is TGTGCCAGTAGTCCCGTTAGCGGGAGGGCCTCCGGGGAGCTGTTTTTT.

The chain recombines TRBV11-2 with TRBJ2-7; D is possibly TRBD2 (6 bases). This CDR3 region has 16 residues. Trimming pared 1 base from V and 6 bases from J, leaving 19 bases between. Germline V gene data show CDR1 as SGHAT and CDR2 as FQNNGV. In nucleotides, the CDR3 is TGTGCCAGCAGCTTAGGCGGGGTATCCTTTTTAAGCGAGCAGTACTTC. Residues: CASSLGGVSFLSEQYF.

J is TRBJ1-5 and V is TRBV2, with unresolved D. The germline V gene encodes CDR1 SNHLY and CDR2 FYNNEI. V lost 8 bases and J 2 bases, leaving 13 bases between the germline ends. The length of the CDR3 is 14 residues. DNA of the CDR3: TGTGCCAGCCTCCGGGAGGACGGCAATCAGCCCCAGCATTTT. Amino acid sequence: CASLREDGNQPQHF.

The gene calls are TRBV29-1 and TRBJ2-3; D is unclear. Trimming stripped 2 bases from V and 6 bases from J, with 9 bases between. The CDR3 extends over 12 amino acids. CDR1 is SQVTM and CDR2 is ANQGSEA in the germline V gene. The CDR3 region has the DNA TGCAGCGTTGAATCAGACTCCGATACGCAGTATTTT. This gives the protein CSVESDSDTQYF.

The chain couples TRBV4-2 to TRBJ2-7; a weak D match, TRBD1 (6 bases). V dropped 2 bases and J dropped 1 base, with 9 bases sitting between them. The length of the CDR3 is 14 residues. Germline assignment: CDR1 LGHNA and CDR2 YNFKEQ. CDR3 residues: CASSQQGQSYEQYF. In DNA form, the CDR3 reads TGTGCCAGCAGCCAACAGGGACAATCCTACGAGCAGTACTTC.

The rearrangement uses TRBV7-2 and TRBJ1-5; D gene unclear. Germline CDR1 is SGHTA and CDR2 is FQGNSA. V lost 1 base and J 5 bases, leaving 24 bases between the germline ends. This CDR3 comprises 19 residues. Written as DNA, the CDR3 is TGTGCCAGCAGCTTAGACGGGTTGTCGGGGTATCGGGCCGATCAGCCCCAGCATTTT. Translation: CASSLDGLSGYRADQPQHF.

The chain couples TRBV19 to TRBJ2-1; D is perhaps TRBD2 (5 bases). The CDR3 has 13 amino acids. V lost 5 bases and J lost 3, with 8 bases in between. In germline, CDR1 is LNHDA, CDR2 SQIVND (reference sequence). CDR3 sequence: CASSPDFYNEQFF. The CDR3, as DNA: TGTGCCAGTAGTCCGGACTTCTACAATGAGCAGTTCTTC.

The chain couples TRBV7-3 to TRBJ2-2; 10 bases line up with TRBD2. The CDR3 spans 17 residues. Germline CDR1 reads SGHTA; CDR2 reads FQGTGA. With 5 bases clipped from V and 1 base from J, the junction kept 7 bases outside the gene matches. The CDR3: CASSPLRTSGNTGELFF. The CDR3 DNA reads as TGTGCCAGCAGCCCCCTTCGGACTAGCGGGAACACCGGGGAGCTGTTTTTT.

V is TRBV4-3 and J is TRBJ1-1; a possible D gene is TRBD1 (6 bases). The germline V gene encodes CDR1 LGHNA and CDR2 YSLEER. V was pared by 3 bases and J by 0 bases, with 11 bases between. CDR3 length: 15 residues. This chain's CDR3 is CASSHNRVMNTEAFF. The CDR3 DNA is TGCGCCAGCAGCCATAACAGGGTTATGAACACTGAAGCTTTCTTT.

As for this clone: Within the sample, other DNA sequences also encode this same CDR3. The chain joins TRBV5-1 to TRBJ1-4, with TRBD1 identical over 7 bases. CDR1 and CDR2 (germline): SGHRS, YFSETQ. Germline trimming cut 4 bases from V and 5 bases from J; bases unmatched to any gene: 5. CDR3 length: 14 residues. CDR3 residues: CASSPGTANEKLFF. The DNA of the CDR3 is TGCGCCAGCAGCCCTGGGACAGCAAATGAAAAACTGTTTTTT.

The chain joins TRBV28 to TRBJ2-2; a weak D match, TRBD2 (5 bases). The CDR3 runs 12 residues. V was cut by 4 bases and J by 8 bases, with 8 bases left in between. Germline loops: CDR1 MDHEN, CDR2 SYDVKM. CDR3 DNA sequence: TGTGCCAGCAGTTCGCGGGCGGGGGAGCTGTTTTTT. It codes for CASSSRAGELFF.

The gene calls are TRBV7-7 and TRBJ2-5; 11 bases match TRBD2. The CDR3 runs to 14 residues. V lost 5 bases to trimming and J lost 5 bases; unmatched junction nucleotides: 4. CDR1 is SSHAT and CDR2 is FNYEAQ in the germline V gene (reference sequence). As DNA, the CDR3 is TGTGCCAGCAGCGTTACTAGCGGGAGCGAGACCCAGTACTTC. The encoded protein is CASSVTSGSETQYF. Based on the CDR3 plus reference TRBV7-7 and TRBJ2-5, the full variable domain is GAGVSQSPRYKVTKRGQDVTLRCDPISSHATLYWYQQALGQGPEFLTYFNYEAQPDKSGLPSDRFSAERPEGSISTLTIQRTEQRDSAMYRCASSVTSGSETQYFGPGTRLLVL.

The CDR3 loop is CASSSSGALYNEQFF. For the CDR3, the DNA is TGTGCCAGCAGCTCTAGCGGGGCTCTCTACAATGAGCAGTTCTTC. The V call is TRBV7-2, the J call TRBJ2-1; TRBD2 matches at 9 bases. Germline CDR1 and CDR2: SGHTA and FQGNSA. V shed 4 bases and J 3 bases; nucleotides not matched to a gene: 4. This CDR3 spans 15 amino acids.

The rearrangement links TRBV6-6 to TRBJ2-7; weak D call: TRBD2 (6 bases). This CDR3 comprises 13 residues. V lost 2 bases and J lost 3, with 8 bases in between. The germline V gene encodes CDR1 MNHNY and CDR2 SVGAGI (reference sequence). This CDR3 is CASSYGLIYEQYF. DNA for the CDR3: TGTGCCAGCAGTTACGGACTAATCTACGAGCAGTACTTC.

The CDR3 DNA reads TGTGCCGCGTTCCAGGGTTTGGACTATGGCTACACCTTC. Protein product: CAAFQGLDYGYTF. This chain connects TRBV10-3 to TRBJ1-2, with D maybe TRBD1 (5 bases). The length of the CDR3 is 13 residues. V was trimmed by 11 bases and J by 3 bases, leaving 16 bases between them. CDR1 is ENHRY and CDR2 is SYGVKD in the germline V gene.

The gene calls are TRBV7-2 and TRBJ1-2, with no clear D. This CDR3 is 13 amino acids long. Germline lookup yields CDR1 SGHTA and CDR2 FQGNSA. V was trimmed by 2 bases and J by 3 bases, leaving 7 bases between them. DNA for the CDR3: TGTGCCAGCAGCTTACCCTACCACTATGGCTACACCTTC. Protein sequence: CASSLPYHYGYTF.

The rearrangement joins TRBV25-1 to TRBJ1-4; D possibly corresponds to TRBD1 (5 bases). CDR1 is MGHDK and CDR2 is SYGVNS in the germline V gene. The CDR3 loop spans 15 amino acids. Trimming cost V 2 bases and J 3 bases, with 10 bases left between them. The CDR3 coding sequence is TGTGCCAGCAGTGAAGGGGACTCCGCTAATGAAAAACTGTTTTTT. It specifies CASSEGDSANEKLFF. The full variable domain, in which reference TRBV25-1 and TRBJ1-4 provide the parts outside the CDR3, is EADIYQTPRYLVIGTGKKITLECSQTMGHDKMYWYQQDPGMELHLIHYSYGVNSTEKGDLSSESTVSRIRTEHFPLTLESARPSHTSQYLCASSEGDSANEKLFFGSGTQLSVL.

The chain couples TRBV5-1 to TRBJ2-3; 9 nucleotides agree with TRBD1. Trimming took 4 bases from V and 4 from J; bases not matched to a gene: 10. The germline CDR1 and CDR2 sequences are SGHRS and YFSETQ. The CDR3 has 16 residues. The CDR3 reads CASSRRRDRVADTQYF. The CDR3, as DNA: TGCGCCAGCAGCCGGAGACGGGACAGGGTGGCAGATACGCAGTATTTT.

The sample holds one count of this clone. The V call is TRBV7-9, the J call TRBJ1-5; D is unresolved. V lost 5 bases and J lost 4, with 6 bases in between. The germline CDR1 and CDR2 sequences are SEHNR and FQNEAQ (reference sequence). The CDR3 runs to 12 residues. The CDR3 region is CASSLLNQPQHF. CDR3 in DNA: TGTGCCAGCAGCCTACTTAATCAGCCCCAGCATTTT. The full variable domain, completed using reference TRBV7-9 and TRBJ1-5, is DTGVSQNPRHKITKRGQNVTFRCDPISEHNRLYWYRQTLGQGPEFLTYFQNEAQLEKSRLLSDRFSAERPKGSFSTLEIQRTEQGDSAMYLCASSLLNQPQHFGDGTRLSIL.

The chain has TRBV5-4 and TRBJ2-7; D remains ambiguous. The CDR3 sequence is 12 residues long. The germline gives CDR1 SGHNT, CDR2 YYREEE (reference sequence). V dropped 1 base and J dropped 6 bases, with 8 bases sitting between them. CDR3 sequence reads: CASSLYNSEQYF. The CDR3 nucleotides read TGTGCCAGCAGCTTGTATAATTCCGAGCAGTACTTC.

This clone was counted between two and nine times. The chain has TRBV29-1 and TRBJ1-5; 10 nucleotides match TRBD1. The CDR3 is made up of 16 amino acids. Trimming cost V 4 bases and J 1 base; bases outside gene matches: 7. Germline CDR1 is SQVTM and CDR2 is ANQGSEA. This CDR3 reads CSVGIGQGDSNQPQHF. CDR3 in DNA: TGCAGCGTTGGAATCGGACAGGGGGACAGCAATCAGCCCCAGCATTTT.

The genes are TRBV30 and TRBJ2-5; no reliable D call. V gave up 6 bases and J gave up 4 bases, with 18 bases separating them. Per germline, CDR1 GTSNPN and CDR2 SVGIG (reference sequence). The CDR3 has 14 residues. The CDR3 reads CACHPNSSPETQYF. The CDR3 DNA is TGTGCCTGCCACCCCAACAGTTCCCCAGAGACCCAGTACTTC.

V gene TRBV5-6 combines with J gene TRBJ2-3; perhaps TRBD2 as D (6 bases). Trimming cost V 0 bases and J 3 bases, with 8 bases left between them. From germline, CDR1 is SGHDT and CDR2 YYEEEE. The CDR3 is 14 residues long. CDR3 DNA: TGTGCCAGCAGCTTGGGACGGGAGACAGATACGCAGTATTTT. It specifies CASSLGRETDTQYF.

The CDR3 sequence is CASSPDRDADTQYF. CDR3 bases: TGCGCCAGCAGCCCGGACAGGGATGCAGATACGCAGTATTTT. This chain connects TRBV5-1 to TRBJ2-3; 8 nucleotides line up with TRBD1. V shed 4 bases and J 4 bases; nucleotides not matched to a gene: 5. This CDR3 spans 14 amino acids. Germline loops: CDR1 SGHRS, CDR2 YFSETQ.

This clone was counted once. The chain is built from TRBV18 and TRBJ1-2, with 11 bases fitting TRBD1. Germline-derived CDR1 and CDR2 are KGHSH and LQKENI. This CDR3 spans 15 amino acids. V was pared by 4 bases and J by 6 bases, with 7 bases of the junction left unmatched. In nucleotides, the CDR3 is TGTGCCAGCTCACGCACCGGGACAGGGGGAGATGGCTACACCTTC. It encodes CASSRTGTGGDGYTF.